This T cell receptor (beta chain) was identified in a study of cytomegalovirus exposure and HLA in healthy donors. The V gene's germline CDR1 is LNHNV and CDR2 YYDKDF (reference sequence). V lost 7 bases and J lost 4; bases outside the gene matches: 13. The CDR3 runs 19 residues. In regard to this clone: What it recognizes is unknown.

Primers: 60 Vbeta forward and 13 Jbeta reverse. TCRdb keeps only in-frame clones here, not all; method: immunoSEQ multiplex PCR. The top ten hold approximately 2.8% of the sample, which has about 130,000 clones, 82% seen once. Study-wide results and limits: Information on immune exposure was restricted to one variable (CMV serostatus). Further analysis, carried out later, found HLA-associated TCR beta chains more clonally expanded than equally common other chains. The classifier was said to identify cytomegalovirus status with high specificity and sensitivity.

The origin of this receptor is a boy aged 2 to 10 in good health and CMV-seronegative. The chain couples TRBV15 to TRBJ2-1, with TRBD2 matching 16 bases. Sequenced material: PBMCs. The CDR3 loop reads CATNGDPGLAGGQYNEQFF. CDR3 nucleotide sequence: TGTGCCACCAACGGGGACCCGGGACTAGCGGGGGGGCAGTACAATGAGCAGTTCTTC.